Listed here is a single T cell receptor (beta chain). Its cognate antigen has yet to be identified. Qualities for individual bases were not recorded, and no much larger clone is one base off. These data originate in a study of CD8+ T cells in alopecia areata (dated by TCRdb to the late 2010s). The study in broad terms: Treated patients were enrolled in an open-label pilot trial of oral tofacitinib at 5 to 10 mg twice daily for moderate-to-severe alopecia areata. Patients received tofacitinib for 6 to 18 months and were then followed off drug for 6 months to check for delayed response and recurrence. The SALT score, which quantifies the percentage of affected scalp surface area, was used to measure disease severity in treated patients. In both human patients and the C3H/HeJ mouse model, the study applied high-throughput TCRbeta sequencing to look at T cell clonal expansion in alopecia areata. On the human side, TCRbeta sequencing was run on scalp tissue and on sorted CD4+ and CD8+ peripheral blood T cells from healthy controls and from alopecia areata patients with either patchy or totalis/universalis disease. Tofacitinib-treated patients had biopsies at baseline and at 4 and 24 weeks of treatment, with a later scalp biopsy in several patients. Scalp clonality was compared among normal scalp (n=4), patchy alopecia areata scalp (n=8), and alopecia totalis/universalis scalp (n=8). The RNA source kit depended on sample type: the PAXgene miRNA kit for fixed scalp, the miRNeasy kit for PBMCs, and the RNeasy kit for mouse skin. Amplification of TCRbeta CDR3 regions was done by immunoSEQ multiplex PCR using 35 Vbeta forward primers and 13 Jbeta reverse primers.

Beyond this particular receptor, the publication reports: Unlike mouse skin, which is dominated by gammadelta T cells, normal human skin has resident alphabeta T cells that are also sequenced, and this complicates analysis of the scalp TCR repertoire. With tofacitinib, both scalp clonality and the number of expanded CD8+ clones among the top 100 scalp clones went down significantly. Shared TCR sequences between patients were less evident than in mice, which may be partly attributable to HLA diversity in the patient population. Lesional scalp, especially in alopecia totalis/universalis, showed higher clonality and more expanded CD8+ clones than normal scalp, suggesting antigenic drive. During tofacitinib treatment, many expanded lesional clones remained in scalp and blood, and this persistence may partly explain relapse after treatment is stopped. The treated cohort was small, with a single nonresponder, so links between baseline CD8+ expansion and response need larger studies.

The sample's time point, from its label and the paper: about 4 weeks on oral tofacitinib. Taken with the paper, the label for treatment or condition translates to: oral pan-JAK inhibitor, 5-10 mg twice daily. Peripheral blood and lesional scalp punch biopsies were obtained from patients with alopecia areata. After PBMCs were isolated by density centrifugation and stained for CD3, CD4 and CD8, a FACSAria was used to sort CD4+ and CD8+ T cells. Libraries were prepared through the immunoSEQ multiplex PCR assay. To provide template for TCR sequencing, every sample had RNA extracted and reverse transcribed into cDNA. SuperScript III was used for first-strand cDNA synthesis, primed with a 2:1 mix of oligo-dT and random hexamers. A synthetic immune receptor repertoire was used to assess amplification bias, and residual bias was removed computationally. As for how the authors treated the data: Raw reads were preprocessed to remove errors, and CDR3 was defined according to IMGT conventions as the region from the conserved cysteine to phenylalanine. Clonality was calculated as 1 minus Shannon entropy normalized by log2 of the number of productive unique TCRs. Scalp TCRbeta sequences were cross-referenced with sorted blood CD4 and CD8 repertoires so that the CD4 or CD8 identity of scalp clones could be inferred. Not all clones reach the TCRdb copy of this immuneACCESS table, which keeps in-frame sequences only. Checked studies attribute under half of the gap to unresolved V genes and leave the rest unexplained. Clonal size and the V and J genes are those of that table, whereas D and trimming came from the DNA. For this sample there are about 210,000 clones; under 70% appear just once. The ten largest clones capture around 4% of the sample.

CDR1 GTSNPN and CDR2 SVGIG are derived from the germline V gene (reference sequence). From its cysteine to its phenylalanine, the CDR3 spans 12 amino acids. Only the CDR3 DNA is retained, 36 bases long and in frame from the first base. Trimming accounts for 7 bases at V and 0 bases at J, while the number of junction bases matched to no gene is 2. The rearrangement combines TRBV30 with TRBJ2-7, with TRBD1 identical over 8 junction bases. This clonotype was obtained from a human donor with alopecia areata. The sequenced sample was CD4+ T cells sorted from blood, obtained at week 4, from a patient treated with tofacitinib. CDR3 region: CASGQGSYEQYF. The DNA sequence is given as TGTGCCTCCGGACAGGGCTCCTACGAGCAGTACTTC. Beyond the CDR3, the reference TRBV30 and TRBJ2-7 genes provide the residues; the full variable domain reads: SQTIHQWPATLVQPVGSPLSLECTVEGTSNPNLYWYRQAAGRGLQLLFYSVGIGQISSEVPQNLSASRPQDRQFILSSKKLLLSDSGFYLCASGQGSYEQYFGPGTRLTVT.